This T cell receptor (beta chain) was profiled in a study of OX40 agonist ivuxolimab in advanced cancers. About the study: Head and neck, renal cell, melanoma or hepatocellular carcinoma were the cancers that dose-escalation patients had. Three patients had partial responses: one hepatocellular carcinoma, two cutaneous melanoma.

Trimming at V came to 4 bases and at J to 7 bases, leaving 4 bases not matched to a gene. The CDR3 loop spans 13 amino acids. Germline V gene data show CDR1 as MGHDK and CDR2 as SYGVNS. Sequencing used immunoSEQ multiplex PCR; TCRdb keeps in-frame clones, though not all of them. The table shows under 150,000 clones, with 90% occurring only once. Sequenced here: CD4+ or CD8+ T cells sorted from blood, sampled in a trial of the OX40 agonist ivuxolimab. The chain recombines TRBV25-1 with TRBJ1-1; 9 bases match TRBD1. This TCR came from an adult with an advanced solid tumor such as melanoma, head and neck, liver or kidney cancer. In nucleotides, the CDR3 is TGTGCCAGCAGTGGAACAGGGGGCCGTGAAGCTTTCTTT. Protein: CASSGTGGREAFF.